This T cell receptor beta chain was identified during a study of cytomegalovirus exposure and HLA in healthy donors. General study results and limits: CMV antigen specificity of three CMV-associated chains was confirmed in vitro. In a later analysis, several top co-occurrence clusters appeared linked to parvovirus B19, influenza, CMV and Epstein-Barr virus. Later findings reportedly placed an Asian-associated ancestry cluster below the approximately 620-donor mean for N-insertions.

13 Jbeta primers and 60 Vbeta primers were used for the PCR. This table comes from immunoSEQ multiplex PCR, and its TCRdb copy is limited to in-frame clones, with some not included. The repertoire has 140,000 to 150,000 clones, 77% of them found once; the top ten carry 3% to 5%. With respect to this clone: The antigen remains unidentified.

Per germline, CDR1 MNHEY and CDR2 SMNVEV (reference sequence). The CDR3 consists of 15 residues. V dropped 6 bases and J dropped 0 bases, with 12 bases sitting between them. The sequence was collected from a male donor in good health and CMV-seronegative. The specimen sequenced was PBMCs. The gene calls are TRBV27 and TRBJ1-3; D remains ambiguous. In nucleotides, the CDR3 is TGTGCCAGCAGACTAGGAGGGAGCTCTGGAAACACCATATATTTT. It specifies CASRLGGSSGNTIYF.